This TCR beta chain is drawn from a study of shared clonotypes between healthy human individuals. The protocol was immunoSEQ multiplex PCR, while the TCRdb copy is restricted to in-frame clones and leaves out a portion. This sample yields about 990,000 clones, of which about 84% are seen a single time; 0.5% to 0.65% belongs to the top ten. Germline CDR1 reads MDHEN; CDR2 reads SYDVKM. The CDR3 is 15 residues long. Trimming took 4 bases from V and 0 from J, leaving 10 bases between them. The sample taken for sequencing was memory CD4+ T cells from PBMCs. Subset reported: CD45RA-negative fraction. The TCR was taken from a man aged 18 to 30 in good health. Some clones in this sample may be carry-over from other donors' samples. The chain joins TRBV28 to TRBJ2-1; the D is unclear. This CDR3 is CASSSGGISYNEQFF. In DNA, the CDR3 is TGTGCCAGCAGTTCCGGTGGGATCTCCTACAATGAGCAGTTCTTC.